This entry features one T cell receptor (beta chain) sequence. The antigen is not known. The study gave focal radiation plus ipilimumab CTLA-4 blockade to patients with chemo-refractory metastatic non-small-cell lung cancer. This specimen comes from a study of radiotherapy plus CTLA-4 blockade in lung cancer. Study-level background: Objective responses were recorded in about 18% of patients, with disease control recorded in about 33%. General study points: Expansion of tumor-derived TCR clones was observed in blood after radiotherapy plus ipilimumab. According to reports, early shifts in blood T cell clones, alongside interferon-beta, forecast response most accurately.

The CDR3 loop spans 15 amino acids. Germline assignment: CDR1 GTSNPN and CDR2 SVGIG (reference sequence). After removal of 4 bases from V and 4 bases from J, the junction contained 12 bases not matched to a gene. Assay: immunoSEQ multiplex PCR; the TCRdb copy retains only in-frame clones and omits some. The sample lists 55,000 to 65,000 clones, 70% to 85% seen once, with 3% to 4% in the top ten. The sequence was obtained from a human donor with non-small cell lung cancer who had a partial response to radiotherapy plus ipilimumab. The source material was peripheral blood, sampled from a patient treated with radiotherapy plus ipilimumab. The chain joins TRBV30 to TRBJ2-5; TRBD2 aligns across 7 bases. Here the CDR3 reads CAWKPQPSGRETQYF. Here the CDR3 DNA reads TGTGCCTGGAAACCTCAGCCTAGCGGACGAGAGACCCAGTACTTC.